Shown below are 27 T cell receptor beta chains from a single sample sequenced in a study of a mutant IDH1 vaccine in newly diagnosed glioma. Repertoires were generated with immunoSEQ multiplex PCR, while TCRdb's copy carries only in-frame clones and drops some. The sample carries some 80,000 clones, approximately 85% recorded once. Their recognized antigens are unknown. As for time point: week 23, last vaccination. Every vaccination contained 300 ug of the mutant IDH1 20-mer peptide and was paired with topical imiquimod. This specimen was PBMCs, taken from a glioma patient whose treatment included an IDH1 peptide vaccine. Source of these receptors: a woman in her forties or fifties with glioma.

The gene calls are TRBV2 and TRBJ2-5; 14 bases map to TRBD2. The junction had 10 bases not matched to a gene; V was cut back by 6 bases and J by 4 bases. The CDR3 covers 17 residues. Germline V gene lookup returns CDR1 SNHLY and CDR2 FYNNEI. The CDR3 spells CASRETSGRARAETQYF. CDR3 sequence (DNA): TGTGCCAGCAGGGAGACTAGCGGGAGGGCTAGGGCAGAGACCCAGTACTTC.

V usage is TRBV5-1 and J usage is TRBJ2-7; D is perhaps TRBD1 (5 bases). This CDR3 is 15 amino acids long. Germline CDR1 reads SGHRS; CDR2 reads YFSETQ. V lost 0 bases to trimming and J lost 0 bases, with 10 bases between them. CDR3 nucleotides: TGCGCCAGCAGCTTGGGACAGCAGAGCTCCTACGAGCAGTACTTC. This sequence encodes CASSLGQQSSYEQYF. Combining the CDR3 with reference TRBV5-1 and TRBJ2-7 gives the whole variable domain KAGVTQTPRYLIKTRGQQVTLSCSPISGHRSVSWYQQTPGQGLQFLFEYFSETQRNKGNFPGRFSGRQFSNSRSEMNVSTLELGDSALYLCASSLGQQSSYEQYFGPGTRLTVT.

A note on this clone: In the same sample, other DNA sequences code for this CDR3. The rearrangement uses TRBV11-2 and TRBJ1-1, with TRBD1 matching 8 bases. Germline V gives CDR1 SGHAT, CDR2 FQNNGV. Trimming at V came to 5 bases and at J to 5 bases, leaving 4 bases not matched to a gene. The CDR3 totals 13 residues. This CDR3 reads CASSGQGWTEAFF. The CDR3 region has the DNA TGTGCCAGCAGCGGACAGGGATGGACTGAAGCTTTCTTT.

This clone was found a few times. The chain joins TRBV6-4 to TRBJ1-1, with D tentatively TRBD1 (5 bases). Per germline, CDR1 MRHNA and CDR2 SNTAGT. With 7 bases removed from V and 3 bases from J, the gap between germline ends came to 15 bases. The CDR3 is 14 amino acids. In DNA form, the CDR3 reads TGTGCCAGCAAGACCAGGGCCCGCGACACTGAAGCTTTCTTT. Translated, it gives CASKTRARDTEAFF.

J is TRBJ1-4 and V is TRBV7-9; the D is unclear. CDR3 length equals 11 residues. Trimming shortened V by 4 bases and J by 13 bases, and 10 bases separated the two germline ends. Germline V gives CDR1 SEHNR, CDR2 FQNEAQ (reference sequence). Here the CDR3 reads CASSSGRALFF. The CDR3 nucleotides read TGTGCCAGCAGCTCTGGACGGGCACTGTTTTTT.

The J gene is TRBJ2-7, the V gene TRBV4-1; 8 bases match TRBD1. V lost 0 bases to trimming and J lost 3 bases; unmatched junction nucleotides: 16. The CDR3 totals 19 residues. Germline CDR1 and CDR2: MGHRA and YSYEKL. The CDR3 DNA reads TGCGCCAGCAGCCAAGAGGGGGCGGGGAAGGGGACAGGATTCTACGAGCAGTACTTC. As protein: CASSQEGAGKGTGFYEQYF.

The gene calls are TRBV29-1 and TRBJ2-7; 12 bases are shared with TRBD2. This CDR3 contains 15 residues. Germline V lookup: CDR1 SQVTM, CDR2 ANQGSEA. Trimming took 6 bases from V and 1 from J; bases not matched to a gene: 7. In nucleotides, the CDR3 is TGCAGCGTCGAACTACTAGCGGGGGGTTCCTACGAGCAGTACTTC. Its translation is CSVELLAGGSYEQYF.

In its sample, this clone was seen a few times. The chain uses TRBV29-1 and TRBJ2-1, with 10 bases identical to TRBD2. The CDR3 covers 14 residues. The germline CDR1 and CDR2 sequences are SQVTM and ANQGSEA. Losses at the gene ends were 7 bases for V and 0 bases for J; bases not matched to a gene: 3. The DNA of the CDR3 is TGCAGCGCAGTAGCGGGGGGCTCCTACAATGAGCAGTTCTTC. It is translated as CSAVAGGSYNEQFF.

The chain couples TRBV5-8 to TRBJ2-7; a possible D gene is TRBD1 (6 bases). This CDR3 comprises 16 residues. Germline-derived CDR1 and CDR2 are SGHTS and YDEGEE. V was pared by 4 bases and J by 0 bases, with 17 bases between. The CDR3 spells CASSPDGTQGSYEQYF. The CDR3 bases are TGTGCCAGCAGCCCGGACGGGACACAGGGCTCCTACGAGCAGTACTTC.

The chain employs TRBV28 and TRBJ1-4; D remains ambiguous. The CDR3 is 12 amino acids. The germline V gene encodes CDR1 MDHEN and CDR2 SYDVKM. Trimming shortened V by 2 bases and J by 8 bases, and 6 bases separated the two germline ends. The CDR3 region has the DNA TGTGCCAGCAGTTTACCGACAGAAAAACTGTTTTTT. This gives the protein CASSLPTEKLFF.

The rearrangement uses TRBV9 and TRBJ1-2, with 9 bases aligning to TRBD1. Per germline, CDR1 SGDLS and CDR2 YYNGEE. This CDR3 is 16 amino acids long. The junction had 10 bases not matched to a gene; V was cut back by 5 bases and J by 2 bases. In DNA form, the CDR3 reads TGTGCCAGCAGAGCCCGCTCCGGGACAGGGAACTATGGCTACACCTTC. Amino acids: CASRARSGTGNYGYTF.

The genes are TRBV10-3 and TRBJ2-7; no reliable D call. Germline CDR1 ENHRY, CDR2 SYGVKD. V gave up 0 bases and J gave up 3 bases, with 6 bases separating them. This CDR3 comprises 13 residues. CDR3 coding DNA: TGTGCCATCAGTGAGTCTCAGGACTACGAGCAGTACTTC. Translating it yields CAISESQDYEQYF.

The V and J genes are TRBV9 and TRBJ1-5, with unresolved D. The V gene's germline CDR1 is SGDLS and CDR2 YYNGEE. The ends were cut back, 1 base at V and 9 bases at J, with 14 bases in the middle. The CDR3 runs to 14 residues. CDR3 amino acids: CASSVYEGRGPQHF. DNA for the CDR3: TGTGCCAGCAGCGTATATGAAGGCCGCGGGCCCCAGCATTTT.

V and J are TRBV19 and TRBJ1-2; D might be TRBD1 (6 bases). Trimming left V 5 bases short and J 3 bases short, with 19 bases between. Looked up from germline, CDR1 is LNHDA and CDR2 is SQIVND (reference sequence). The CDR3 runs 16 residues. CDR3 coding DNA: TGTGCCAGTAGTCCAAAATCGTGGGGGGCTTACTATGGCTACACCTTC. Its translation is CASSPKSWGAYYGYTF.

The rearrangement joins TRBV16 to TRBJ1-2; 7 positions match TRBD1. The CDR3 consists of 14 residues. The J segment lost 8 bases and the V segment lost 2 bases, leaving 8 bases of the junction unmatched. Germline lookup yields CDR1 KGHSY and CDR2 FQNENV. DNA of the CDR3: TGTGCCAGCAGCCAAAGGGGGCTCATCATGGGCTACACCTTC. It specifies CASSQRGLIMGYTF.

The rearrangement links TRBV28 to TRBJ1-1; weak D call: TRBD1 (5 bases). The CDR3 is made up of 17 amino acids. V was cut by 2 bases and J by 1 base, with 17 bases left in between. Germline loops: CDR1 MDHEN, CDR2 SYDVKM. Written as DNA, the CDR3 is TGTGCCAGCAGTTTAGGGGCCGCGGGAGGTGAGAACACTGAAGCTTTCTTT. Protein: CASSLGAAGGENTEAFF.

This rearrangement joins TRBV9 to TRBJ2-4, with TRBD2 matching over 12 bases. The V gene end was trimmed by 5 bases and the J gene end by 2 bases; junction bases not matched to a gene: 11. CDR1 and CDR2 (germline): SGDLS, YYNGEE. This CDR3 region has 18 residues. The CDR3 spells CASSASGRAGATKNIQYF. The CDR3 DNA reads as TGTGCCAGCAGTGCTAGCGGGAGGGCCGGAGCGACCAAAAACATTCAGTACTTC.

This sequence joins TRBV6-6 and TRBJ2-7, with D uncertain. The V gene lost 6 bases and the J gene lost 1 base, with 10 bases spanning the gap. CDR3 length: 13 residues. Looked up from germline, CDR1 is MNHNY and CDR2 is SVGAGI (reference sequence). CDR3 sequence reads: CASSSGRSYEQYF. CDR3 coding DNA: TGTGCCAGCAGCTCTGGACGGTCCTACGAGCAGTACTTC.

The gene calls are TRBV19 and TRBJ2-6; TRBD1 aligns across 8 bases. Germline V gene sequence: CDR1 LNHDA, CDR2 SQIVND (reference sequence). V was clipped by 7 bases and J by 0 bases; unmatched bases: 8. This CDR3 is built from 17 residues. CDR3 in DNA: TGTGCCAGTAAGAGGGGGACAGGTCTCTCTGGGGCCAACGTCCTGACTTTC. Translation gives CASKRGTGLSGANVLTF. Based on the CDR3 plus reference TRBV19 and TRBJ2-6, the full variable domain is DGGITQSPKYLFRKEGQNVTLSCEQNLNHDAMYWYRQDPGQGLRLIYYSQIVNDFQKGDIAEGYSVSREKKESFPLTVTSAQKNPTAFYLCASKRGTGLSGANVLTFGAGSRLTVL.

This clone was found once. This chain links TRBV5-1 with TRBJ2-5, with a tentative D call TRBD1 (6 bases). The ends were cut back, 0 bases at V and 4 bases at J, with 10 bases in the middle. This CDR3 is 14 amino acids long. Germline-derived CDR1 and CDR2 are SGHRS and YFSETQ. The CDR3 here is CASSLEGRGETQYF. CDR3 nucleotide sequence: TGCGCCAGCAGCTTGGAGGGCAGGGGAGAGACCCAGTACTTC.

Notes on this clone: This sample includes further DNA sequences coding for the same CDR3. This chain joins TRBV14 and TRBJ2-1; 11 bases fit TRBD2. V was pared by 3 bases and J by 9 bases, with 10 bases of the junction left unmatched. This CDR3 is built from 16 residues. The V gene's germline CDR1 is SGHDN and CDR2 FVKESK. Here the CDR3 reads CASSQARTSGSFEQFF. CDR3 nucleotides: TGTGCCAGCAGCCAGGCCCGAACTAGCGGGAGCTTTGAGCAGTTCTTC.

Only a few counts were recorded for this clone. V and J are TRBV10-3 and TRBJ2-7, with no clear D. Germline-derived CDR1 and CDR2 are ENHRY and SYGVKD. The CDR3 runs 12 residues. The V gene lost 0 bases and the J gene lost 7 bases, with 7 bases spanning the gap. The CDR3 nucleotides are TGTGCCATCAGTGAGTCGGCGAGGGAGCAGTACTTC. Encoded protein: CAISESAREQYF.

The CDR3 region is CASSFQGTGNTIYF. The CDR3 region has the DNA TGTGCCAGCAGTTTCCAGGGAACAGGAAACACCATATATTTT. V usage is TRBV28 and J usage is TRBJ1-3, with D possibly being TRBD1 (5 bases). The ends were cut back, 3 bases at V and 4 bases at J, with 10 bases in the middle. The CDR3 spans 14 residues. CDR1 MDHEN and CDR2 SYDVKM come from the germline V gene.

The J gene is TRBJ2-7, the V gene TRBV5-1; 13 nucleotides agree with TRBD2. Germline CDR1 reads SGHRS; CDR2 reads YFSETQ. The junction had 3 bases not matched to a gene; V was cut back by 0 bases and J by 6 bases. CDR3 length equals 15 residues. As DNA, the CDR3 is TGCGCCAGCAGCTTGGGACTAGCGGGAGGTAGCGAGCAGTACTTC. This gives the protein CASSLGLAGGSEQYF.

V gene TRBV2 combines with J gene TRBJ1-5; a possible D gene is TRBD1 (5 bases). This CDR3 spans 14 amino acids. V was pared by 8 bases and J by 8 bases, with 19 bases between. Per the germline V gene, CDR1 is SNHLY and CDR2 is FYNNEI. CDR3 loop: CASGRGDAAKPQHF. CDR3 DNA: TGTGCCAGCGGTCGAGGGGATGCGGCCAAGCCCCAGCATTTT.

In DNA, the CDR3 is TGTGCCAGCAGCCCACGCCCCGACGGGACGAAAGCTTTCTTT. It yields the protein CASSPRPDGTKAFF. The rearrangement links TRBV7-8 to TRBJ1-1; D might be TRBD1 (5 bases). The V gene lost 5 bases and the J gene lost 9 bases, with 19 bases spanning the gap. This CDR3 region has 14 residues. Germline CDR1 and CDR2: SGHVS and FQNEAQ.

This chain joins TRBV5-8 and TRBJ2-7, with 8 bases aligning to TRBD1. CDR3 length: 13 amino acids. Germline CDR1 and CDR2: SGHTS and YDEGEE. Trimming cost V 2 bases and J 4 bases; bases outside gene matches: 2. For the CDR3, the DNA is TGTGCCAGCAGCTTCCGGGACAGGTACGAGCAGTACTTC. This sequence encodes CASSFRDRYEQYF.